The 19 T cell receptor beta chains given below trace back to one sample, sequenced in a study of blood T cell repertoires in COVID-19. The repertoire was sequenced with immunoSEQ multiplex PCR; TCRdb's copy has only in-frame clones and lacks some. Seen here are about 170,000 clones, under 85% observed once, and the top ten hold 6.9%. Sequenced material: peripheral blood. These TCRs come from a man older than 75 with COVID-19, enrolled during active disease.

V gene TRBV6-6 combines with J gene TRBJ2-5; 9 nucleotides agree with TRBD1. The CDR3 extends over 15 amino acids. In germline, CDR1 is MNHNY, CDR2 SVGAGI (reference sequence). J gave up 4 bases and V 1 base, and 4 bases lay outside the gene matches. The CDR3 sequence: CASSYLNRGLETQYF. CDR3 nucleotides: TGTGCCAGCAGTTACTTGAACAGGGGGCTAGAGACCCAGTACTTC.

In DNA, the CDR3 is TGTGCCAGCAGTCAGACAGGGGCGGAGGGCTACACCTTC. Amino acid sequence: CASSQTGAEGYTF. The chain joins TRBV2 to TRBJ1-2; 8 bases are a match to TRBD1. The length of the CDR3 is 13 residues. Trimming removed 5 bases from V and 8 bases from J; junction bases left unmatched: 7. The V gene's germline CDR1 is SNHLY and CDR2 FYNNEI. The full variable domain, completed using reference TRBV2 and TRBJ1-2, is EPEVTQTPSHQVTQMGQEVILRCVPISNHLYFYWYRQILGQKVEFLVSFYNNEISEKSEIFDDQFSVERPDGSNFTLKIRSTKLEDSAMYFCASSQTGAEGYTFGSGTRLTVV.

The chain carries TRBV24-1 and TRBJ1-4; TRBD1 might be the D (5 bases). Germline CDR1 reads KGHDR; CDR2 reads SFDVKD. CDR3 length: 14 residues. V lost 6 bases and J 7 bases, leaving 14 bases between the germline ends. The CDR3 is CATSLSSGGEKLFF. The CDR3 nucleotides are TGTGCCACCAGTCTAAGCTCCGGGGGTGAAAAACTGTTTTTT.

CDR3 bases: TGTGCCATCGGGGGGACAGGGTCAAACTATGGCTACACCTTC. Protein: CAIGGTGSNYGYTF. The chain joins TRBV10-3 to TRBJ1-2; 9 bases align to TRBD1. The germline gives CDR1 ENHRY, CDR2 SYGVKD. Trimming at V came to 8 bases and at J to 2 bases, leaving 6 bases not matched to a gene. The CDR3 totals 14 residues.

The chain recombines TRBV7-9 with TRBJ2-6; 10 bases fit TRBD2. Germline lookup yields CDR1 SEHNR and CDR2 FQNEAQ (reference sequence). J was trimmed by 0 bases and V by 0 bases; bases with no gene match: 5. CDR3 size: 19 residues. The CDR3 DNA follows: TGTGCCAGCAGCTTAGCGAGCCTAGCGGGGGTCTCTGGGGCCAACGTCCTGACTTTC. This encodes CASSLASLAGVSGANVLTF.

This chain connects TRBV4-1 to TRBJ2-1; 12 bases line up with TRBD2. This CDR3 has 18 residues. CDR1 and CDR2 (germline): MGHRA, YSYEKL. V gave up 1 base and J gave up 3 bases; unmatched junction bases: 7. The CDR3 protein is CASSQVDLGLAGYNEQFF. Here the CDR3 DNA reads TGCGCCAGCAGCCAAGTGGATTTGGGACTAGCGGGCTACAATGAGCAGTTCTTC.

This clone was counted once. The chain uses TRBV6-6 and TRBJ1-6, with TRBD1 identical over 8 bases. The length of the CDR3 is 14 residues. The germline V gene has CDR1 MNHNY and CDR2 SVGAGI (reference sequence). Losses at the gene ends were 2 bases for V and 9 bases for J; bases not matched to a gene: 3. CDR3 protein: CASSYGTGASPLHF. The CDR3 bases are TGTGCCAGCAGTTACGGGACAGGTGCTTCACCCCTCCACTTT.

This clone showed up just once. The genes are TRBV5-4 and TRBJ2-1; 9 nucleotides agree with TRBD1. CDR1 and CDR2 (germline): SGHNT, YYREEE (reference sequence). This CDR3 is 13 amino acids long. The junction had 2 bases not matched to a gene; V was cut back by 7 bases and J by 3 bases. The DNA for the CDR3 is TGTGCCAGCGGACAGGGGTTCTACAATGAGCAGTTCTTC. The encoded protein is CASGQGFYNEQFF.

The chain has TRBV10-3 and TRBJ2-6; TRBD1 matches 9 bases. The germline CDR1 and CDR2 sequences are ENHRY and SYGVKD. The CDR3 has 19 amino acids. Trimming took 1 base from V and 2 from J; bases not matched to a gene: 9. CDR3 nucleotide sequence: TGTGCCATCAGTGAGTTAACAGGGGGCAGGTCTACTGGGGCCAACGTCCTGACTTTC. Amino acids: CAISELTGGRSTGANVLTF.

The CDR3 nucleotides read TGCGCCAGCAGAAAAGGGAGGCGGCAGGGAGATGAAAAACTGTTTTTT. As protein: CASRKGRRQGDEKLFF. This sequence joins TRBV5-1 and TRBJ1-4, with a weak D call TRBD1 (5 bases). The V end lost 5 bases, the J end lost 6 bases, and 20 bases lay between the germline ends. The CDR3 contains 16 residues. CDR1 is SGHRS, CDR2 YFSETQ, per germline.

The chain has TRBV7-8 and TRBJ1-5, with TRBD1 matching over 10 bases. The germline V gene encodes CDR1 SGHVS and CDR2 FQNEAQ. The CDR3 spans 18 residues. Trimming at V came to 5 bases and at J to 6 bases, leaving 16 bases not matched to a gene. CDR3: CASSPNFSGTGVGQPQHF. CDR3 sequence (DNA): TGTGCCAGCAGCCCAAACTTCTCCGGGACAGGGGTGGGTCAGCCCCAGCATTTT.

The gene calls are TRBV2 and TRBJ1-1; no reliable D call. This CDR3 comprises 11 residues. Germline CDR1 reads SNHLY; CDR2 reads FYNNEI. V lost 9 bases to trimming and J lost 2 bases, with 7 bases between them. The CDR3 protein is CARTANTEAFF. CDR3 DNA: TGTGCCAGAACAGCCAACACTGAAGCTTTCTTT.

The V and J genes are TRBV7-2 and TRBJ2-1, with TRBD2 matching 12 bases. Germline CDR1 SGHTA, CDR2 FQGNSA. This CDR3 has 16 residues. The junction had 11 bases not matched to a gene; V was cut back by 6 bases and J by 8 bases. CDR3 protein: CASRKRLAGGRHEQFF. The CDR3 bases are TGTGCCAGCAGAAAACGTCTAGCGGGGGGGCGTCATGAGCAGTTCTTC.

The chain is built from TRBV4-2 and TRBJ2-5; the D gene is possibly TRBD1 (6 bases). CDR1 and CDR2 from the germline V gene are LGHNA and YNFKEQ. V lost 4 bases, J lost 4 bases, and 16 bases lay in between. This CDR3 has 15 amino acids. This CDR3 reads CASSPQGQGGETQYF. CDR3 DNA sequence: TGTGCCAGCAGCCCTCAGGGGCAAGGGGGAGAGACCCAGTACTTC.

This clone was seen just once. The chain links TRBV7-2 to TRBJ2-5; D unclear. The CDR3 covers 13 residues. Germline CDR1 is SGHTA and CDR2 is FQGNSA. V dropped 5 bases and J dropped 5 bases, with 12 bases sitting between them. The CDR3 DNA sequence: TGTGCCAGCAGCCGCCAACTCGGGGAGACCCAGTACTTC. Translating it yields CASSRQLGETQYF.

The chain links TRBV6-5 to TRBJ1-1; D perhaps matches TRBD1 (5 bases). CDR1 is MNHEY and CDR2 is SVGAGI in the germline V gene. The CDR3 has 13 amino acids. V was shortened by 8 bases and J by 1 base, with 11 bases between the two germline ends. CDR3 residues: CASGAQANTEAFF. CDR3 bases: TGTGCCAGCGGGGCACAAGCGAACACTGAAGCTTTCTTT.

This chain uses TRBV28 with TRBJ2-7; 7 nucleotides line up with TRBD1. The trim removed 3 bases at V and 7 bases at J, leaving 12 bases unmatched. This CDR3 is built from 15 residues. Germline loops: CDR1 MDHEN, CDR2 SYDVKM. CDR3 amino acids: CASSFLRQGFGEQYF. In DNA form, the CDR3 reads TGTGCCAGCAGTTTTTTAAGACAGGGCTTTGGGGAGCAGTACTTC.

The genes are TRBV20-1 and TRBJ1-5; perhaps TRBD1 as D (5 bases). Germline V CDR1 and CDR2: DFQATT, SNEGSKA (reference sequence). V lost 3 bases and J lost 6, with 21 bases in between. CDR3 length equals 16 residues. The CDR3 here is CSASSGIGAPSQPQHF. CDR3 in DNA: TGCAGTGCTAGTTCAGGGATTGGCGCCCCATCTCAGCCCCAGCATTTT.

The chain joins TRBV10-3 to TRBJ1-1; perhaps TRBD1 as D (6 bases). V was trimmed by 7 bases and J by 0 bases, leaving 12 bases between them. The CDR3 covers 14 residues. Germline assignment: CDR1 ENHRY and CDR2 SYGVKD. The CDR3 DNA reads as TGTGCCATCAATCAGGGGATGGTGAACACTGAAGCTTTCTTT. Its protein product is CAINQGMVNTEAFF.